This T cell receptor beta chain was obtained from a study of human T cells and chemical hapten exposure. Turning to the study itself: Investigators sensitized about 2 cm by about 2 cm of upper inner arm skin with 2% DPC. The study's findings and limits: Expanded TCR counts at PT1 went up together with patch test score, a positive correlation.

This clonotype was seen at least ten times. Antigen: not known. TCRdb reanalysed the RACE reads using MiXCR and keeps one entry per CDR3 protein. The sample contains some 200,000 distinct CDR3 sequences, more than 25% of which appear only once. As to time point: pre-sensitization, week 0. Treatment: therapeutic diphenylcyclopropenone sensitization with weekly scalp DPC. Germline-derived CDR1 and CDR2 are MNHEY and SMNVEV (reference sequence). The CDR3 length is 14 residues. The V end lost 0 bases, the J end lost 6 bases, and 12 bases lay between the germline ends. The sequenced sample was whole blood, obtained in connection with sensitization to the hapten diphenylcyclopropenone (DPC). The clonotype comes from a woman in her twenties or thirties with alopecia areata. Some clones in this sample may be carry-over from other donors' samples. The chain recombines TRBV27 with TRBJ2-7; D could derive from TRBD1 or TRBD2 (6 bases each). As DNA, the CDR3 is TGTGCCAGCAGTTTATCGAGGGGGGCTAGCGAGCAGTACTTC. Protein sequence: CASSLSRGASEQYF.